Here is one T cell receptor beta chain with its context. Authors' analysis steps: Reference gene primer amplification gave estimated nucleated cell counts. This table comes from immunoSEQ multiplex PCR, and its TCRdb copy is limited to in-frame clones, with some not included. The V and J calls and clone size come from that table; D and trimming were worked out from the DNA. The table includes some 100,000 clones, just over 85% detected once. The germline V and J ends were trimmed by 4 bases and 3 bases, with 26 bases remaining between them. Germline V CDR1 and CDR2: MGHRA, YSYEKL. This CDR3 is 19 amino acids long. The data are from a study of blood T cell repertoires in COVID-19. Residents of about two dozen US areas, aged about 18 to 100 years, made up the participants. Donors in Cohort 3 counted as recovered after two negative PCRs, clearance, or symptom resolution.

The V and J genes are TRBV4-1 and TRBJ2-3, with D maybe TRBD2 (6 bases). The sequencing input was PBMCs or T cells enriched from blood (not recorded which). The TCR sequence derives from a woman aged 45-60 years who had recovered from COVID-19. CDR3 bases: TGCGCCAGCAGCCGAGAGGGAAGGGGTAGCGGAGGTCGGACAGATACGCAGTATTTT. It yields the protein CASSREGRGSGGRTDTQYF.